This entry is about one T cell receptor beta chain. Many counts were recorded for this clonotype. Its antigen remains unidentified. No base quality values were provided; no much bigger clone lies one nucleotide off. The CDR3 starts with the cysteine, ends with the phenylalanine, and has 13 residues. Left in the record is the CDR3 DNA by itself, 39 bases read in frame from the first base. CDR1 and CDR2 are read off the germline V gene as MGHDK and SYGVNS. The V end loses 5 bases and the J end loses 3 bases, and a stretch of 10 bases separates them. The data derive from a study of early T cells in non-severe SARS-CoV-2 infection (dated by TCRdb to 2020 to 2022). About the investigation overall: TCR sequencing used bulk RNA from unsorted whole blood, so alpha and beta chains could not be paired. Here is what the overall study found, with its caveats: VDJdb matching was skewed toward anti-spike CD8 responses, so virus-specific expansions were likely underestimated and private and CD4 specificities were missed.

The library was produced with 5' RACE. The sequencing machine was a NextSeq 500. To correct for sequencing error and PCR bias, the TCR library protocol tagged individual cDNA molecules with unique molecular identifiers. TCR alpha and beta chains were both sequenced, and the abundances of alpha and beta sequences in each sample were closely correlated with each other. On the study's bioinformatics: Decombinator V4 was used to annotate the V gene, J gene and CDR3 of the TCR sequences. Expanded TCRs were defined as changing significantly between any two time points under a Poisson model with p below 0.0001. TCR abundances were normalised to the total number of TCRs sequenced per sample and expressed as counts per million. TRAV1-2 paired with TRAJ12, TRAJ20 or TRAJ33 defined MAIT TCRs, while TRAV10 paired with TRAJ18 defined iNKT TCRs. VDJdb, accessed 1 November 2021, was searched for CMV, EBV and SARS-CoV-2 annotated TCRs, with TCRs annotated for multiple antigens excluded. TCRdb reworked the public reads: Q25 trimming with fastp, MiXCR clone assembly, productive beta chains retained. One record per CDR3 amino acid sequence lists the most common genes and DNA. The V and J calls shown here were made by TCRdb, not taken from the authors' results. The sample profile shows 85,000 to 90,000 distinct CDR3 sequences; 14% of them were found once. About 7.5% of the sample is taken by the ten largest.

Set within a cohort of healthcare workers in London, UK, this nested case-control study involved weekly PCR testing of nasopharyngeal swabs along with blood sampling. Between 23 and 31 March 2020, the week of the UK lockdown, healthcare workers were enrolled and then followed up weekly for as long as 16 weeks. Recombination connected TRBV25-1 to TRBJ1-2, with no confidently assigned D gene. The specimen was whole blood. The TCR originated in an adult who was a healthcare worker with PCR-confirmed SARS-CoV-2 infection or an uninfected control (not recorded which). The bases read TGTGCCAGCAGTTCCCGGACTGACTATGGCTACACCTTC. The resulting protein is CASSSRTDYGYTF.